This entry concerns a single TCR beta chain. Its antigen remains unknown. The CDR3 has 17 amino acids. Germline V gives CDR1 SGHKS, CDR2 YYEKEE (reference sequence). V lost 2 bases to trimming and J lost 3 bases; unmatched junction nucleotides: 10. As for time point: pretreatment peripheral blood. This entry belongs to a study of PD-L1 blockade in urothelial cancer. In the study overall: Among blood samples, the median T cell count was some 140,000.

TCRdb keeps only in-frame clones here, not all; method: immunoSEQ multiplex PCR. The sample holds tens of thousands of clones, about 83% seen once. General study findings and limits: Tumor-linked clones in blood grew more by 3 weeks in durable-benefit patients.

The V and J genes are TRBV5-5 and TRBJ2-3; 9 nucleotides line up with TRBD2. This TCR was recovered from an older woman with urothelial cancer. The sample was PBMCs, taken around atezolizumab (anti-PD-L1) treatment. The CDR3, as DNA: TGTGCCAGCAGCTTCATCCCGGGACTAGCTAAAACAGATACGCAGTATTTT. Its protein is CASSFIPGLAKTDTQYF.